Below are 9 T cell receptor beta chains sequenced from a single sample in a study of T cell responses to AZD1222 COVID-19 vaccine. Data came from immunoSEQ multiplex PCR; TCRdb stores just in-frame clones and leaves some out. The repertoire holds about 150,000 clones, with roughly nine tenths as singletons. The sample was peripheral blood, taken 28 days after the second AZD1222 dose. The source of these receptors is an adult who received the AZD1222 COVID-19 vaccine.

J is TRBJ2-3 and V is TRBV12-5; 9 bases fit TRBD2. In germline, CDR1 is LGHNT, CDR2 FRNRAP. CDR3 length: 18 amino acids. Trimming took 5 bases from V and 5 from J; bases not matched to a gene: 17. CDR3: CASGPGGSGRRSGDTQYF. The CDR3 DNA is TGTGCTAGTGGTCCCGGGGGAAGCGGGAGGAGATCTGGAGATACGCAGTATTTT.

This rearrangement joins TRBV2 to TRBJ2-1; the match to TRBD2 covers 12 bases. The trim removed 6 bases at V and 10 bases at J, leaving 10 bases unmatched. The germline V gene has CDR1 SNHLY and CDR2 FYNNEI. The CDR3 is made up of 15 amino acids. The CDR3 loop is CASSLSSGGAAEQFF. DNA for the CDR3: TGTGCCAGCAGCCTTTCTAGCGGGGGGGCTGCCGAGCAGTTCTTC.

A remark on this clone: A junction end diverges from the germline sequence, so it may reflect a read error. The CDR3 DNA reads TGTGCCAGTAGGATAGCGGGAGGGCCGAGTGAGCAGTTCTTC. Residues: CASRIAGGPSEQFF. The rearrangement links TRBV19 to TRBJ2-1; the match to TRBD2 covers 11 bases. Germline CDR1 reads LNHDA; CDR2 reads SQIVND (reference sequence). The CDR3 consists of 14 residues.

This chain joins TRBV10-3 and TRBJ1-1; D is unclear. This CDR3 contains 11 residues. From germline, CDR1 is ENHRY and CDR2 SYGVKD. V was pared by 7 bases and J by 0 bases, with 3 bases between. This CDR3 is CAIKMNTEAFF. The DNA of the CDR3 is TGTGCCATCAAAATGAACACTGAAGCTTTCTTT.

CDR3 amino acids: CATSAGHEQYF. DNA of the CDR3: TGTGCCACCAGTGCAGGACACGAGCAGTACTTC. The gene calls are TRBV24-1 and TRBJ2-7, with unresolved D. V was trimmed by 5 bases and J by 5 bases, leaving 6 bases between them. The CDR3 extends over 11 amino acids. The germline V gene has CDR1 KGHDR and CDR2 SFDVKD.

The chain is built from TRBV19 and TRBJ1-1; 8 bases fit TRBD1. This CDR3 is 15 amino acids long. Looked up from germline, CDR1 is LNHDA and CDR2 is SQIVND (reference sequence). The J segment lost 5 bases and the V segment lost 4 bases, leaving 9 bases of the junction unmatched. The CDR3 region is CASSTPDRGYTEAFF. Written as DNA, the CDR3 is TGTGCCAGTAGTACCCCAGACAGGGGATATACTGAAGCTTTCTTT.

V gene TRBV5-4 combines with J gene TRBJ1-2; a weak D match, TRBD1 (5 bases). Germline CDR1 reads SGHNT; CDR2 reads YYREEE (reference sequence). The CDR3 has 14 amino acids. The V end lost 0 bases, the J end lost 7 bases, and 13 bases lay between the germline ends. CDR3 sequence (DNA): TGTGCCAGCAGCTTGGGGGAAGGGGCTAGTGGCTACACCTTC. Its translation is CASSLGEGASGYTF.

CDR3: CASSQDSSAESSYNEQFF. The DNA of the CDR3 is TGTGCCAGCAGCCAAGATAGTTCGGCGGAGAGCTCCTACAATGAGCAGTTCTTC. The genes are TRBV4-2 and TRBJ2-1; D remains unclear. In germline, CDR1 is LGHNA, CDR2 YNFKEQ. The CDR3 is 18 residues long. Trimming stripped 0 bases from V and 0 bases from J, with 15 bases between.

The chain joins TRBV25-1 to TRBJ1-2, with D uncertain. The germline gives CDR1 MGHDK, CDR2 SYGVNS. The CDR3 totals 14 residues. The ends were cut back, 1 base at V and 3 bases at J, with 9 bases in the middle. CDR3 sequence reads: CASSESNSYYGYTF. The CDR3 DNA reads TGTGCCAGCAGTGAATCTAATTCGTACTATGGCTACACCTTC.